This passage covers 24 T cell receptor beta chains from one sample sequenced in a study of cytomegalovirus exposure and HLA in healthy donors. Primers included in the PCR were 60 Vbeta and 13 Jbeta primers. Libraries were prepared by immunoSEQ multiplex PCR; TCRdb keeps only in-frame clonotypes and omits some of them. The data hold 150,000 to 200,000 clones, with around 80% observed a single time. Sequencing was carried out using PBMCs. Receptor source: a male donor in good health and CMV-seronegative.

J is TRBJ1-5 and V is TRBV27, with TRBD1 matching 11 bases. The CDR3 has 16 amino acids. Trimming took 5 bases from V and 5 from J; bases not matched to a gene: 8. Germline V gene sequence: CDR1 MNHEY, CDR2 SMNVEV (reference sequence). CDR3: CASSKFGTGGYQPQHF. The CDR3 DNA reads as TGTGCCAGCAGTAAATTCGGGACAGGGGGGTATCAGCCCCAGCATTTT.

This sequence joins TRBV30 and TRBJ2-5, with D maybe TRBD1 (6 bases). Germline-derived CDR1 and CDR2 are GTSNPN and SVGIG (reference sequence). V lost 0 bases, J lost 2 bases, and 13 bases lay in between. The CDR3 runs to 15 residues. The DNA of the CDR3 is TGTGCCTGGAGTGTACTGGGGACACCTCAAGAGACCCAGTACTTC. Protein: CAWSVLGTPQETQYF.

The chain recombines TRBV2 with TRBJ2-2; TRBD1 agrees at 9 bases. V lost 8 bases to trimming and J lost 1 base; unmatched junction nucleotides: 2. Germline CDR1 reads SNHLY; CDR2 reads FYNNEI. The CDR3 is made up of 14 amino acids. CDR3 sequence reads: CASVGQGNTGELFF. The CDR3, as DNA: TGTGCCAGCGTGGGACAGGGGAACACCGGGGAGCTGTTTTTT.

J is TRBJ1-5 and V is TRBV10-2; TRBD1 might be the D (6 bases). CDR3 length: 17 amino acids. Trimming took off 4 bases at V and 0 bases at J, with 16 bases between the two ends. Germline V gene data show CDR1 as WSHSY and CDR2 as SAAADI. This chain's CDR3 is CASSAYLGQHSNQPQHF. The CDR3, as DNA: TGCGCCAGCAGTGCTTACCTGGGACAACATAGCAATCAGCCCCAGCATTTT.

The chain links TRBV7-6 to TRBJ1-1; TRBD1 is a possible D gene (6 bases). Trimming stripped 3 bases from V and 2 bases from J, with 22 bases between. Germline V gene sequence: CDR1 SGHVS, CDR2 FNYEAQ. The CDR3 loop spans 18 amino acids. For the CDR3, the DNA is TGTGCCAGCAGCTTCGGTCCTCCATCAGGGGTCGGAAACACTGAAGCTTTCTTT. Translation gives CASSFGPPSGVGNTEAFF.

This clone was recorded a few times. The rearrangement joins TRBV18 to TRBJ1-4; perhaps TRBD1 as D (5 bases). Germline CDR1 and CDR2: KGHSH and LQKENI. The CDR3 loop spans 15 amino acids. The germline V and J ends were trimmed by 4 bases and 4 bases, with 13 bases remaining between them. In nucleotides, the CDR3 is TGTGCCAGCTCACTAGACAGCGGGATTAATGAAAAACTGTTTTTT. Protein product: CASSLDSGINEKLFF.

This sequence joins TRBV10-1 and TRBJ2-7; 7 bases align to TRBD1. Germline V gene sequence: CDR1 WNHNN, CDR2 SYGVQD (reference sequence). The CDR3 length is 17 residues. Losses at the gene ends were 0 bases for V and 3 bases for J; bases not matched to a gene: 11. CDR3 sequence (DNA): TGCGCCAGCAGTGAGTCCCATACGACAGGGCCAGTCTACGAGCAGTACTTC. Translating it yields CASSESHTTGPVYEQYF.

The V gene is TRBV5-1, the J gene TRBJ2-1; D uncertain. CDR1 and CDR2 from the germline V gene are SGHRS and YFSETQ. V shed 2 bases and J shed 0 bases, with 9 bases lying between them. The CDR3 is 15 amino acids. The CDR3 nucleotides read TGCGCCAGCAGCTTCTTCGGGTCCTCCTACAATGAGCAGTTCTTC. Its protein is CASSFFGSSYNEQFF.

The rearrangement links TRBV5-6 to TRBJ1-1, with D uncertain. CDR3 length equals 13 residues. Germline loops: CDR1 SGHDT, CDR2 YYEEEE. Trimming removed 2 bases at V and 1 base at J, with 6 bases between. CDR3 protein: CASSFTQNTEAFF. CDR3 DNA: TGTGCCAGCAGCTTCACACAGAACACTGAAGCTTTCTTT.

DNA of the CDR3: TGTGCCAGCAGTCCAAGAGCGGACAGGGACTACGAGCAGTACTTC. Protein product: CASSPRADRDYEQYF. The chain joins TRBV27 to TRBJ2-7; TRBD1 matches at 8 bases. Germline values: CDR1 MNHEY, CDR2 SMNVEV (reference sequence). CDR3 size: 15 residues. Trimming removed 5 bases from V and 3 bases from J; junction bases left unmatched: 9.

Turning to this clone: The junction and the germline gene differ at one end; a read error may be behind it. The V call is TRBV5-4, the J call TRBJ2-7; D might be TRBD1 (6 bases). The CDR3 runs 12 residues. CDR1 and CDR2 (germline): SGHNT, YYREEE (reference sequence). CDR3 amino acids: CASSLVSDSKDF. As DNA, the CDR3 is TGTGCCAGCAGCTTGGTATCGGACAGTAAGGACTTC.

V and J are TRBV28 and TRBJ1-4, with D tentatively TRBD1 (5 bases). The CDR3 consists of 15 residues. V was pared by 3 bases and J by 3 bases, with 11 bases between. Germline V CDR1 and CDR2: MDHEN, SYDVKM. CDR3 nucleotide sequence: TGTGCCAGCAGTTTTACGGGGGGTGCTAATGAAAAACTGTTTTTT. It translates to CASSFTGGANEKLFF.

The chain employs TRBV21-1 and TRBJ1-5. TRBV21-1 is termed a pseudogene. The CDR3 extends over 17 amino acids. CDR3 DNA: TGTGCCAGCAGCAAAGCATTGGGGAGATATAGCAATCAGCCCCAGCATTTT. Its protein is CASSKALGRYSNQPQHF.

As DNA, the CDR3 is TGTGCCAGCAGCTCTTCCGGCAGCCGGGACTGGGGCTACACCTTC. Protein: CASSSSGSRDWGYTF. The chain couples TRBV7-8 to TRBJ1-2; D might be TRBD1 (5 bases). This CDR3 is 15 amino acids long. The V end was cut by 4 bases, the J end by 8 bases, with 20 bases between. Germline CDR1 and CDR2: SGHVS and FQNEAQ.

CDR3: CSASLVPETQYF. CDR3 DNA: TGCAGCGCCTCACTAGTTCCAGAGACCCAGTACTTC. This chain uses TRBV29-1 with TRBJ2-5; possible D gene TRBD2, 5 bases. The V gene's germline CDR1 is SQVTM and CDR2 ANQGSEA. The CDR3 loop spans 12 amino acids. Trimming removed 7 bases from V and 4 bases from J, with 13 bases in between.

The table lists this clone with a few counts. CDR3 region: CSVDSTGLSEQYF. The CDR3 DNA is TGCAGCGTTGATAGTACAGGTCTTAGCGAGCAGTACTTC. The chain couples TRBV29-1 to TRBJ2-7; tentative D call: TRBD1 (5 bases). Germline loops: CDR1 SQVTM, CDR2 ANQGSEA. The CDR3 has 13 residues. Trimming pared 3 bases from V and 6 bases from J, leaving 15 bases between.

The CDR3 DNA follows: TGCGCCAGCAGCTTGGTTCCAGGGGGCATTTTGGAGACCCAGTACTTC. Protein product: CASSLVPGGILETQYF. The V and J genes are TRBV5-1 and TRBJ2-5; 8 nucleotides align to TRBD1. V was clipped by 0 bases and J by 5 bases; unmatched bases: 9. In germline, CDR1 is SGHRS, CDR2 YFSETQ. The CDR3 spans 16 residues.

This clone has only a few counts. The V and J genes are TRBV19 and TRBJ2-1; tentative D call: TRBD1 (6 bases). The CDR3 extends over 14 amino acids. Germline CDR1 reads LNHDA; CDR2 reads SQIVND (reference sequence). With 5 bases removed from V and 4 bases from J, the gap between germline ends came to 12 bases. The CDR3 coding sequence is TGTGCCAGTAGTTCGACAGGAAGGTACAATGAGCAGTTCTTC. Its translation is CASSSTGRYNEQFF. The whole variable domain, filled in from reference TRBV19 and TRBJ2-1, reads DGGITQSPKYLFRKEGQNVTLSCEQNLNHDAMYWYRQDPGQGLRLIYYSQIVNDFQKGDIAEGYSVSREKKESFPLTVTSAQKNPTAFYLCASSSTGRYNEQFFGPGTRLTVL.

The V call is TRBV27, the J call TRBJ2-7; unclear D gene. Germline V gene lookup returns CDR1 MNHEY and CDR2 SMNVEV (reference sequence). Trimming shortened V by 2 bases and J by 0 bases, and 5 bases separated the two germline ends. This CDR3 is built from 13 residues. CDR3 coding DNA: TGTGCCAGCAGTTTAGGGCCCTCCTACGAGCAGTACTTC. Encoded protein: CASSLGPSYEQYF.

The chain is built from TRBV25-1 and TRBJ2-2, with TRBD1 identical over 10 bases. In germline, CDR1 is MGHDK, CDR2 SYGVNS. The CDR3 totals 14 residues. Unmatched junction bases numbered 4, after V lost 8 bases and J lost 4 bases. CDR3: CASADRGRTGELFF. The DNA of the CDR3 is TGTGCCAGCGCAGACAGGGGGCGCACCGGGGAGCTGTTTTTT.

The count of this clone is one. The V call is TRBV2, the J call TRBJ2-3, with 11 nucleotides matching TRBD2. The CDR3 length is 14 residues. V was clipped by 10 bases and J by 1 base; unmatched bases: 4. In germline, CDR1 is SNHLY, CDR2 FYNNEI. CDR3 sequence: CATPLAGGTDTQYF. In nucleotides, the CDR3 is TGTGCCACCCCACTAGCGGGGGGCACAGATACGCAGTATTTT.

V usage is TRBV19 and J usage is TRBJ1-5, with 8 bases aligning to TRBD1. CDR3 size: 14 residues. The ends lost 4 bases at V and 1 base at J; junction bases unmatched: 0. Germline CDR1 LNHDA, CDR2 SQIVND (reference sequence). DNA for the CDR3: TGTGCCAGTAGTAGGACAGGGAGCAATCAGCCCCAGCATTTT. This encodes CASSRTGSNQPQHF.

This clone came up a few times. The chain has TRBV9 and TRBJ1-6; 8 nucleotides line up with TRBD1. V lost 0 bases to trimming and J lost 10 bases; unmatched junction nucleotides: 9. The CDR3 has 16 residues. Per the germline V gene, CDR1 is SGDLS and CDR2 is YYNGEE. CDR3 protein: CASSVVAGGKGSPLHF. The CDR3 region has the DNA TGTGCCAGCAGCGTAGTGGCAGGGGGCAAGGGATCACCCCTCCACTTT.

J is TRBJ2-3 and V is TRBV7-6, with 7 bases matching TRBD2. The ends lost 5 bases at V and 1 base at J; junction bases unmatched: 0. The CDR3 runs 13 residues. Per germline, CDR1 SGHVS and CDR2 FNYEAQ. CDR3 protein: CASSRGGTDTQYF. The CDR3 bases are TGTGCCAGCAGCCGGGGGGGCACAGATACGCAGTATTTT.